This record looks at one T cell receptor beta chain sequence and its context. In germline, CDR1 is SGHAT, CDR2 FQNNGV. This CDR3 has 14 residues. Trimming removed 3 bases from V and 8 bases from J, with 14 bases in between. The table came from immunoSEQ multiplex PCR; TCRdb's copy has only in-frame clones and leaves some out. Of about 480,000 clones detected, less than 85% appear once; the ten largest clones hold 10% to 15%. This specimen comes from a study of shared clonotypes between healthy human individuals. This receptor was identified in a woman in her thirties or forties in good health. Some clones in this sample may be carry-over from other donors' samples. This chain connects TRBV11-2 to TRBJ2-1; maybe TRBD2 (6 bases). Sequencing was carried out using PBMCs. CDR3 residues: CASSFWREVDEQFF. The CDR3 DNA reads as TGTGCCAGCAGCTTTTGGAGGGAGGTTGATGAGCAGTTCTTC.